This T cell receptor (beta chain) was identified during a study of ipilimumab plus nivolumab after autologous stem cell transplantation (dated by TCRdb to about 2021). About the full investigation: The median number of doses that trial patients received was about five for ipilimumab and under 10 for nivolumab. Both primary refractory and relapsed disease were represented in the DLBCL cohort, where 18-month progression-free survival was roughly 89% and 26%, respectively. The intent-to-treat population of the trial was made up of 35 to 40 patients. The trial enrolled patients with high-risk diffuse large B cell lymphoma, mature T cell lymphoma, or multiple myeloma undergoing autologous transplant. Results the study describes overall, beyond this receptor: Per the authors, a biologic rationale for further study of the post-transplant checkpoint inhibition approach was offered by T cell receptor repertoire, regulatory T cell phenotype and gut microbiota profiles. Combined checkpoint inhibition appeared tolerable as post-transplant consolidation, according to the authors' conclusion.

Checkpoint therapy was initiated 14 to 28 days after autologous transplant, and ipilimumab was administered at 1 mg/kg intravenously on day 1 of selected weeks. Nivolumab was given at 3 mg/kg intravenously on day 1 of weeks 1, 4, 7, 10, and every two weeks through week 26. This was a Phase Ib clinical trial that tested ipilimumab plus nivolumab, given as combined checkpoint inhibition, for consolidation following autologous stem cell transplantation. As to this clone: This clone's antigen is unknown. No qualities accompany the bases; no much larger clone lies one base away.

The CDR3, from cysteine to phenylalanine, totals 15 residues. This entry keeps only the CDR3 DNA: 45 bases, framed from base 1. Via the germline V gene, CDR1 is MGHDK and CDR2 SYGVNS. Cut back by 1 base and 2 bases, the V and J ends lie 11 bases apart. The library was produced with the immunoSEQ multiplex PCR assay. As stored in TCRdb, this immuneACCESS dataset retains in-frame rearrangements with V and J assigned. A fraction of the clones does not appear; measured against another copy, unresolved V genes explain less than half of the discrepancy, and the remainder lacks a known reason. Recorded for this sample are 15,000 to 20,000 clones; around four fifths of them occurred a single time. Of the sample, roughly 19% is held by the ten largest clones.

The TCR sequence derives from a male donor with diffuse large B-cell lymphoma. Sample: PBMCs, taken in a trial of ipilimumab plus nivolumab as post-transplant consolidation. The rearrangement combines TRBV25-1 with TRBJ1-1, with no D gene named confidently. CDR3 loop: CASSESGPVNTEAFF. The nucleotides are TGTGCCAGCAGTGAATCCGGTCCAGTTAACACTGAAGCTTTCTTT.